The 21 T cell receptor beta chains below all came from one sample that was sequenced in a study of blood T cell repertoires in COVID-19. TCRdb keeps only in-frame clones here, not all; method: immunoSEQ multiplex PCR. This table has some 240,000 clones, 70% to 85% appearing once. The sequenced sample consisted of peripheral blood. These receptors were taken from a woman aged 40 to 50 who had recovered from COVID-19.

The J gene is TRBJ2-7, the V gene TRBV7-2, with 7 bases lining up with TRBD1. The CDR3 loop spans 16 amino acids. Losses at the gene ends were 0 bases for V and 3 bases for J; bases not matched to a gene: 8. Germline CDR1 reads SGHTA; CDR2 reads FQGNSA. CDR3 region: CASSLAGGDAVYEQYF. The CDR3 DNA sequence: TGTGCCAGCAGCTTAGCAGGGGGCGACGCAGTCTACGAGCAGTACTTC.

The table lists this clone with a few counts. The chain links TRBV29-1 to TRBJ2-5, with 7 bases that match TRBD1. Germline CDR1 reads SQVTM; CDR2 reads ANQGSEA. With 6 bases clipped from V and 2 bases from J, the junction kept 3 bases outside the gene matches. CDR3 length: 12 amino acids. The CDR3: CSVGQIQETQYF. In nucleotides, the CDR3 is TGCAGCGTGGGACAGATTCAAGAGACCCAGTACTTC. Supplemented by reference TRBV29-1 and TRBJ2-5, the full variable domain reads SAVISQKPSRDICQRGTSLTIQCQVDSQVTMMFWYRQQPGQSLTLIATANQGSEATYESGFVIDKFPISRPNLTFSTLTVSNMSPEDSSIYLCSVGQIQETQYFGPGTRLLVL.

The gene calls are TRBV18 and TRBJ1-1, with 9 nucleotides matching TRBD1. CDR3 size: 15 residues. The ends lost 4 bases at V and 2 bases at J; junction bases unmatched: 5. The germline CDR1 and CDR2 sequences are KGHSH and LQKENI. The CDR3 protein is CASSQGQGGNTEAFF. DNA of the CDR3: TGTGCCAGCTCACAGGGACAGGGAGGTAACACTGAAGCTTTCTTT.

The chain couples TRBV5-1 to TRBJ2-3; 9 nucleotides line up with TRBD2. Germline V CDR1 and CDR2: SGHRS, YFSETQ. There are 16 residues in the CDR3. Unmatched junction bases numbered 8, after V lost 0 bases and J lost 6 bases. CDR3 sequence (DNA): TGCGCCAGCAGCTTGGACCGCGGGGGGGCCGGGGATACGCAGTATTTT. It translates to CASSLDRGGAGDTQYF. The full variable domain, completed using reference TRBV5-1 and TRBJ2-3, is KAGVTQTPRYLIKTRGQQVTLSCSPISGHRSVSWYQQTPGQGLQFLFEYFSETQRNKGNFPGRFSGRQFSNSRSEMNVSTLELGDSALYLCASSLDRGGAGDTQYFGPGTRLTVL.

This clone has a single count. This rearrangement joins TRBV3-1 (or the pseudogene TRBV3-2) to TRBJ1-2; 7 positions match TRBD1. CDR1 is LGHDT, CDR2 YNNKEL, per germline (reference sequence). J gave up 4 bases and V 4 bases, and 3 bases lay outside the gene matches. The CDR3 runs to 13 residues. This CDR3 is CASSPRGIYGYTF. The DNA for the CDR3 is TGTGCCAGCAGCCCCAGGGGGATCTATGGCTACACCTTC.

The chain has TRBV11-3 and TRBJ2-7; D gene uncertain. Trimming cost V 5 bases and J 2 bases, with 13 bases left between them. This CDR3 has 14 residues. CDR1 SGHNT and CDR2 YENEEA come from the germline V gene. DNA of the CDR3: TGTGCCAGCAGCCTTGGCGGCGGTACCTACGAGCAGTACTTC. This sequence encodes CASSLGGGTYEQYF.

This chain connects TRBV12-2 to TRBJ2-5; the table names TRBD2, a call not compared with the DNA. TRBV12-2 is annotated as a pseudogene. CDR3 length: 15 amino acids. For the CDR3, the DNA is TGTGCGCTCCCCCCTCGCGGGCTGAACCAAGAGACCCAGTACTTC. Translated, it gives CALPPRGLNQETQYF.

The rearrangement links TRBV5-6 to TRBJ2-3; 8 bases fit TRBD2. V was clipped by 3 bases and J by 5 bases; unmatched bases: 11. The germline CDR1 and CDR2 sequences are SGHDT and YYEEEE. The CDR3 is 16 residues long. CDR3 residues: CASSSMSGGGLDTQYF. The CDR3 coding sequence is TGTGCCAGCAGCTCGATGAGCGGGGGAGGATTAGATACGCAGTATTTT.

The rearrangement uses TRBV12-5 and TRBJ2-5, with D tentatively TRBD2 (5 bases). This CDR3 comprises 16 residues. V was shortened by 2 bases and J by 5 bases, with 18 bases between the two germline ends. Germline V gives CDR1 LGHNT, CDR2 FRNRAP. The CDR3 protein is CASGLIVASRGETQYF. The CDR3 coding sequence is TGTGCTAGTGGTTTGATAGTTGCCTCACGAGGGGAGACCCAGTACTTC.

This clone was seen a few times. CDR3 region: CASSSDRDSNQPQHF. The DNA of the CDR3 is TGTGCCAGCAGCTCCGACAGGGATAGCAATCAGCCCCAGCATTTT. This sequence joins TRBV9 and TRBJ1-5; 7 bases are a match to TRBD1. The ends lost 4 bases at V and 0 bases at J; junction bases unmatched: 4. There are 15 residues in the CDR3. Germline assignment: CDR1 SGDLS and CDR2 YYNGEE.

The genes are TRBV7-9 and TRBJ2-1; 7 nucleotides match TRBD2. The germline gives CDR1 SEHNR, CDR2 FQNEAQ (reference sequence). The CDR3 has 16 amino acids. The V segment lost 5 bases and the J segment 4 bases; nucleotides outside the gene matches: 11. CDR3: CASSPYSAGKYNEQFF. The CDR3, as DNA: TGTGCCAGCAGCCCGTATTCAGCGGGGAAATACAATGAGCAGTTCTTC.

This chain links TRBV2 with TRBJ1-2; the match to TRBD1 covers 7 bases. The CDR3 length is 14 residues. Trimming at V came to 5 bases and at J to 3 bases, leaving 6 bases not matched to a gene. Germline values: CDR1 SNHLY, CDR2 FYNNEI. As DNA, the CDR3 is TGTGCCAGCAGTATCCGGGACAGCTACTATGGCTACACCTTC. It translates to CASSIRDSYYGYTF.

This chain uses TRBV6-2 or TRBV6-3 with TRBJ1-3; D not resolved. CDR1 MNHEY and CDR2 SVGEGT come from the germline V gene. V lost 2 bases, J lost 5 bases, and 19 bases lay in between. CDR3 size: 17 residues. The CDR3 sequence is CASSYPTEESGRNTIYF. In DNA, the CDR3 is TGTGCCAGCAGTTACCCGACGGAGGAGTCGGGGAGAAACACCATATATTTT.

The genes are TRBV6-2 or TRBV6-3 and TRBJ2-7; D is ambiguous. Germline V CDR1 and CDR2: MNHEY, SVGEGT. The V end lost 4 bases, the J end lost 4 bases, and 14 bases lay between the germline ends. The CDR3 length is 14 residues. The CDR3 spells CASSSGWAIYEQYF. For the CDR3, the DNA is TGTGCCAGCAGTTCCGGCTGGGCAATATACGAGCAGTACTTC.

V gene TRBV15 combines with J gene TRBJ1-1; 10 bases map to TRBD1. Germline CDR1 LNHNV, CDR2 YYDKDF (reference sequence). CDR3 length equals 15 residues. V lost 2 bases, J lost 6 bases, and 6 bases stayed unmatched. CDR3: CATSRNWGTGAEAFF. CDR3 in DNA: TGTGCCACCAGCAGAAATTGGGGGACAGGGGCTGAAGCTTTCTTT.

This rearrangement joins TRBV5-8 to TRBJ1-3; no reliable D call. The germline V gene encodes CDR1 SGHTS and CDR2 YDEGEE. The length of the CDR3 is 12 residues. The ends were cut back, 1 base at V and 4 bases at J, with 3 bases in the middle. The CDR3 loop is CASSLLGNTIYF. The CDR3 DNA is TGTGCCAGCAGCTTGTTAGGAAACACCATATATTTT. The full variable domain, its missing parts supplied by reference TRBV5-8 and TRBJ1-3, is EAGVTQSPTHLIKTRGQQATLRCSPISGHTSVYWYQQALGLGLQFLLWYDEGEERNRGNFPPRFSGRQFPNYSSELNVNALELEDSALYLCASSLLGNTIYFGEGSWLTVV.

This chain joins TRBV2 and TRBJ2-3, with 9 bases identical to TRBD1. The CDR3 covers 13 residues. The germline V gene encodes CDR1 SNHLY and CDR2 FYNNEI. The V gene end was trimmed by 4 bases and the J gene end by 4 bases; junction bases not matched to a gene: 0. The CDR3 DNA follows: TGTGCCAGCAGTGGACAGGGGGCAGATACGCAGTATTTT. Amino acid sequence: CASSGQGADTQYF.

This clone was counted a few times. V gene TRBV12-3 or TRBV12-4 combines with J gene TRBJ2-2, with D unclear. V lost 3 bases, J lost 6 bases, and 2 bases lay in between. This CDR3 comprises 11 residues. The CDR3 spells CASSFAGELFF. CDR3 DNA sequence: TGTGCCAGCAGTTTCGCCGGGGAGCTGTTTTTT.

The gene calls are TRBV11-2 and TRBJ1-2; 9 bases are shared with TRBD1. Trimming removed 1 base from V and 6 bases from J; junction bases left unmatched: 3. Germline CDR1 reads SGHAT; CDR2 reads FQNNGV. CDR3 length equals 14 residues. CDR3 loop: CASSLVGDRDGYTF. CDR3 nucleotides: TGTGCCAGCAGCTTAGTGGGGGACAGGGATGGCTACACCTTC.

The J gene is TRBJ1-2, the V gene TRBV3-1 (or the pseudogene TRBV3-2); 9 positions match TRBD1. The CDR3 has 15 amino acids. Germline V gene data show CDR1 as LGHDT and CDR2 as YNNKEL (reference sequence). V lost 0 bases, J lost 4 bases, and 3 bases stayed unmatched. The CDR3 here is CASSQDAGQGYGYTF. CDR3 DNA: TGTGCCAGCAGCCAAGATGCGGGACAGGGCTATGGCTACACCTTC.

The rearrangement joins TRBV5-1 to TRBJ2-7; D possibly corresponds to TRBD1 (7 bases). Germline V gene sequence: CDR1 SGHRS, CDR2 YFSETQ. Trimming removed 4 bases at V and 2 bases at J, with 13 bases between. The CDR3 length is 14 residues. In nucleotides, the CDR3 is TGCGCCAGCAGCCCAGGGGGGAATGCCTACGAGCAGTACTTC. This translates into CASSPGGNAYEQYF.